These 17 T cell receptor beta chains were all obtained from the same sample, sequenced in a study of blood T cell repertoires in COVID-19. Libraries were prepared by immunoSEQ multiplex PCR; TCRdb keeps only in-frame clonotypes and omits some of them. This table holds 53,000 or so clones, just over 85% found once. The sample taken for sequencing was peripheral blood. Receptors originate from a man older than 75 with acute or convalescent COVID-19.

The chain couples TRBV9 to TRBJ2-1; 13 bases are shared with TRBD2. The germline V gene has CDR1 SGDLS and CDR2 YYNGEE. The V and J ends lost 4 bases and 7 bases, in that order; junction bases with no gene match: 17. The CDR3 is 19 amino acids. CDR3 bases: TGTGCCAGCAGCCCTCGAACTAGCGGGGGGGATTTAGGCGGGAATGAGCAGTTCTTC. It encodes CASSPRTSGGDLGGNEQFF.

The DNA for the CDR3 is TGTGCCAGCAGCTTCTCCCGACAGTCCTACGAGCAGTACTTC. It yields the protein CASSFSRQSYEQYF. The V gene is TRBV7-6, the J gene TRBJ2-7, with a tentative D call TRBD1 (5 bases). Trimming removed 3 bases at V and 1 base at J, with 10 bases between. This CDR3 region has 14 residues. The germline V gene encodes CDR1 SGHVS and CDR2 FNYEAQ.

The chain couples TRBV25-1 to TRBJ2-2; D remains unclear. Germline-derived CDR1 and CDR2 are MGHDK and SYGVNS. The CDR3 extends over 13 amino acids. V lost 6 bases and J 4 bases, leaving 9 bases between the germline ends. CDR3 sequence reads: CASRVRGTGELFF. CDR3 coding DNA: TGTGCCAGCAGGGTAAGAGGCACCGGGGAGCTGTTTTTT.

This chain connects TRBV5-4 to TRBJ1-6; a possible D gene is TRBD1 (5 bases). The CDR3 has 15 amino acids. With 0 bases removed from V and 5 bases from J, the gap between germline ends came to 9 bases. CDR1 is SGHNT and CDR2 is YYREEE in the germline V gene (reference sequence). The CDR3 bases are TGTGCCAGCAGCTTGGGGGGCGGGAATAATTCACCCCTCCACTTT. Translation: CASSLGGGNNSPLHF.

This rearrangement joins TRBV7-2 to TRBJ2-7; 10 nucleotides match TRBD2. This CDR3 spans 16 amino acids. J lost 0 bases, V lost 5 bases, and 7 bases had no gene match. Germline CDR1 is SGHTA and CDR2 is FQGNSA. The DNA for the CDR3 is TGTGCCAGCAGCCCCAATAGCGGGGGGACCTCCTACGAGCAGTACTTC. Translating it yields CASSPNSGGTSYEQYF.

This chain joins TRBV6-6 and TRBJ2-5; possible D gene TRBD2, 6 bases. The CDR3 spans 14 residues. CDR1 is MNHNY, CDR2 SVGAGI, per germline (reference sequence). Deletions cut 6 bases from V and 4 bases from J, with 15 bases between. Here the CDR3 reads CASRPLGGRETQYF. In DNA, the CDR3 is TGTGCCAGCAGGCCCCTTGGAGGGCGAGAGACCCAGTACTTC.

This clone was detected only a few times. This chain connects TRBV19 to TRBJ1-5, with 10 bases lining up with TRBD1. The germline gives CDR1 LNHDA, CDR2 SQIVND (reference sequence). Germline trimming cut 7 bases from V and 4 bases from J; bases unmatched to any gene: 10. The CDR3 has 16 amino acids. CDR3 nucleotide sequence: TGTGCCAGTACCACACCGGGACAGGGGAAAAATCAGCCCCAGCATTTT. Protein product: CASTTPGQGKNQPQHF.

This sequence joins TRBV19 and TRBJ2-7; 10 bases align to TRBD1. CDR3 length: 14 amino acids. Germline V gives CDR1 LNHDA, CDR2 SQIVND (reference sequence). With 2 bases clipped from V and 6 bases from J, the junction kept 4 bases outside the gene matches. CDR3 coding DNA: TGTGCCAGTAGTATATTGGACAGGGGGGCCGAGCAGTACTTC. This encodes CASSILDRGAEQYF.

Here the CDR3 reads CASNPPEGANEKLFF. In nucleotides, the CDR3 is TGTGCCAGCAACCCCCCAGAGGGAGCTAATGAAAAACTGTTTTTT. V gene TRBV5-5 combines with J gene TRBJ1-4; D remains ambiguous. There are 15 residues in the CDR3. The germline gives CDR1 SGHKS, CDR2 YYEKEE (reference sequence). V gave up 6 bases and J gave up 3 bases, with 15 bases separating them.

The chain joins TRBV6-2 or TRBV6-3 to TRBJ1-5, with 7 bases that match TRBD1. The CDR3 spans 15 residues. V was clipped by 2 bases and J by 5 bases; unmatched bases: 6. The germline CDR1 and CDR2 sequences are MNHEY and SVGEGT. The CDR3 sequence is CASSYAGGIYQPQHF. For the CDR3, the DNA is TGTGCCAGCAGTTACGCAGGGGGAATTTATCAGCCCCAGCATTTT.

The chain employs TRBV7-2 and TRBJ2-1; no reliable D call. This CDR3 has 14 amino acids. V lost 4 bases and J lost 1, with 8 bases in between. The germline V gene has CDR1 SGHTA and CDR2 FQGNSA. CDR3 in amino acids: CASSYSRSYNEQFF. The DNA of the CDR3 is TGTGCCAGCAGCTATTCCAGGTCCTACAATGAGCAGTTCTTC.

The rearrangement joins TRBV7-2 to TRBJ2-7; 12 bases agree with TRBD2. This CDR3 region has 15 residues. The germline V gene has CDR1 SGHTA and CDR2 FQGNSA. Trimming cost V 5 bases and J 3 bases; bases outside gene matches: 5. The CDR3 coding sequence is TGTGCCAGCAGCGCCCGACTAGCGGGGGTCTACGAGCAGTACTTC. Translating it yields CASSARLAGVYEQYF.

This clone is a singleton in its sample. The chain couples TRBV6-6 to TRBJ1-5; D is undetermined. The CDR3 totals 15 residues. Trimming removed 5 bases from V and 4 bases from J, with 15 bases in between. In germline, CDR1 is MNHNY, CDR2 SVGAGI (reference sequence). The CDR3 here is CASSDERRLNQPQHF. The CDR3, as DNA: TGTGCCAGCAGTGACGAGCGGCGGCTAAATCAGCCCCAGCATTTT.

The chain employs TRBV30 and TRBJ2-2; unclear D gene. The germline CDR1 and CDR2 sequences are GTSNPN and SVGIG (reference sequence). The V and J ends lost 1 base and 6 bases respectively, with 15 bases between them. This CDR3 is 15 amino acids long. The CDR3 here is CAWSAPGLVAGELFF. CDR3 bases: TGTGCCTGGAGTGCCCCGGGTCTGGTTGCCGGGGAGCTGTTTTTT.

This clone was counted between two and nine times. CDR3 in DNA: TGTGCCAGCAGCCCAAGGGTAGCGGGAGACCCTGAAGCTTTCTTT. Translating it yields CASSPRVAGDPEAFF. The rearrangement joins TRBV2 to TRBJ1-1, with D hard to call. The germline gives CDR1 SNHLY, CDR2 FYNNEI. The CDR3 covers 15 residues. V was shortened by 6 bases and J by 6 bases, with 20 bases between the two germline ends.

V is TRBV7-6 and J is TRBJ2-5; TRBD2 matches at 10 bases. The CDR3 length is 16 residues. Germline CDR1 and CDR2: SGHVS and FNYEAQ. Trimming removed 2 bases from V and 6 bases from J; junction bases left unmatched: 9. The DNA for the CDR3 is TGTGCCAGCAGCTTAAAGACAGCGGGGGGGCCGCAGACCCAGTACTTC. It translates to CASSLKTAGGPQTQYF.

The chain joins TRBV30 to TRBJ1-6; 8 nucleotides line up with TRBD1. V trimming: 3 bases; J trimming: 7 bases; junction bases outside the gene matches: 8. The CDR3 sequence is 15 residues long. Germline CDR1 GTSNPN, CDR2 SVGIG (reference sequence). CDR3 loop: CAWSLSDRANSPLHF. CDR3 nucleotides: TGTGCCTGGAGCCTTTCGGACAGGGCCAATTCACCCCTCCACTTT.